This T cell receptor (beta chain) was identified in a study of CD8+ T cells in alopecia areata. Treatment given: oral pan-JAK inhibitor, 5-10 mg twice daily. The CDR3 runs 14 residues. The V gene's germline CDR1 is SQVTM and CDR2 ANQGSEA. cDNA serving as the sequencing template came from extracted, reverse transcribed RNA. Sequencing used immunoSEQ multiplex PCR; TCRdb keeps in-frame clones, though not all of them. The sample contains approximately 300,000 clones, roughly 60% of which appear only once. This material consisted of CD4+ T cells sorted from blood, taken at week 24, from a patient treated with tofacitinib. V and J are TRBV29-1 and TRBJ2-5, with D perhaps TRBD1 (7 bases). The DNA end is more similar to TRBJ2-7, so the J call may be wrong. The sequence was collected from a human donor with alopecia areata. As DNA, the CDR3 is TGCAGCGTCGACGGGACAGCGGAGGGGTACGAGCAGTACTTC. Translation gives CSVDGTAEGYEQYF.